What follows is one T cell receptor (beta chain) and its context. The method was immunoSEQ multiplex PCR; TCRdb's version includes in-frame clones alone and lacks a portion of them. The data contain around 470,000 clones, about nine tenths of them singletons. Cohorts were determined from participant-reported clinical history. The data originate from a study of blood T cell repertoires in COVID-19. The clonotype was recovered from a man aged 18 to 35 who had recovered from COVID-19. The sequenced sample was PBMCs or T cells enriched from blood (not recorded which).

CDR3 in DNA: TGTGCCAGCAGTTCGGGACAGGGGGCCACCTATAATTCACCCCTCCACTTT. It is translated as CASSSGQGATYNSPLHF. V gene TRBV28 combines with J gene TRBJ1-6; 12 bases agree with TRBD1. Germline CDR1 and CDR2: MDHEN and SYDVKM. This CDR3 contains 17 residues. V was pared by 4 bases and J by 2 bases, with 3 bases of the junction left unmatched.